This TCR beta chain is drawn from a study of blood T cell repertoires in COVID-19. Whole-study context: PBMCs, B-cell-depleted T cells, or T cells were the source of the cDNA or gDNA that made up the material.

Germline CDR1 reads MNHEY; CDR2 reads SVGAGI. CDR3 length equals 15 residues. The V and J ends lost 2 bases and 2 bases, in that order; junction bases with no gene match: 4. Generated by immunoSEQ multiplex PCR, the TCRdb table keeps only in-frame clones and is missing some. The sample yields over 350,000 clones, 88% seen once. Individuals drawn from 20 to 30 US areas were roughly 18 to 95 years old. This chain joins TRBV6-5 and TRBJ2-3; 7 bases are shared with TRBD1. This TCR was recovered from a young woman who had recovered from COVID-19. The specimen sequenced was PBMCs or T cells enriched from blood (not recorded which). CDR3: CASSYGDSSTDTQYF. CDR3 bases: TGTGCCAGCAGTTACGGGGACAGTTCCACAGATACGCAGTATTTT.